This T cell receptor (beta chain) was captured in a study of T cells in Graves' hyperthyroidism and ophthalmopathy. The CDR3 is 13 residues long. CDR1 is LGHDT, CDR2 YNNKEL, per germline (reference sequence). Trimming stripped 8 bases from V and 0 bases from J, with 10 bases between. Authors of the study amplified TCR beta CDR3 regions from RNA transcripts. The HTBI primer set was used in a first-round RT-PCR of the TCR CDR3. TCRdb fed the multiplex PCR reads into MiXCR, producing one record per CDR3 protein. The table includes some 650,000 distinct CDR3 sequences, approximately 16% detected once. This clonotype was counted at least ten times. Its antigen is not known. Study outcomes and limitations: Ophthalmopathy was told apart from stable hyperthyroidism by a 13 V-J model. Median prediction lead before ophthalmopathy onset was 5 to 7 months with the model.

The source of this sequence is a woman aged 40 to 50 with Graves' ophthalmopathy. The gene calls are TRBV3-1 and TRBJ1-1; D uncertain. Sample: blood. The CDR3 DNA reads TGTGCCAGCGGTCAACACGTGAACACTGAAGCTTTCTTT. The encoded protein is CASGQHVNTEAFF.